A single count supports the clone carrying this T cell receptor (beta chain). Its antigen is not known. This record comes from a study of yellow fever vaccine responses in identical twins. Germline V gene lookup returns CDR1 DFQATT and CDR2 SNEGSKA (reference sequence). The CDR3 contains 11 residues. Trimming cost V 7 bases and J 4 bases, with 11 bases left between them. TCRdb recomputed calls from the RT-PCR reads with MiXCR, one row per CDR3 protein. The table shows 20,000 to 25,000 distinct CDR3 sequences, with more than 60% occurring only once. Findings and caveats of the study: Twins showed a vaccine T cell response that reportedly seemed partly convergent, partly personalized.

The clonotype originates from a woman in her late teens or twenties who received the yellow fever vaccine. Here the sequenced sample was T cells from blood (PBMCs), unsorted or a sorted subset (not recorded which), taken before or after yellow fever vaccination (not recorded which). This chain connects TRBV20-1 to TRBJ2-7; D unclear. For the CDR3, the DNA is TGCAGTGTGGGTTTAGGTTACGAGCAGTACTTC. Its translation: CSVGLGYEQYF.